This T cell receptor beta chain was identified in a study of cytomegalovirus exposure and HLA in healthy donors. General observations from the study: There were several of the most significant clusters that appeared linked to common viral pathogens in a later analysis. Later analysis identified a missense DCLRE1C variant that was linked to TCR beta V- and J-gene trimming.

Each donor's status was that of a healthy bone marrow donor. About this clone: As yet, its antigen is unknown.

There are 14 residues in the CDR3. CDR1 and CDR2 from the germline V gene are KGHSH and LQKENI. With 0 bases clipped from V and 6 bases from J, the junction kept 3 bases outside the gene matches. Primers for the PCR totalled 60 Vbeta and 13 Jbeta. Sequenced by immunoSEQ multiplex PCR; TCRdb stores in-frame clones only, minus some. This sample has over 250,000 clones, with around 86% found just once. Sequences were obtained from PBMCs. The rearrangement uses TRBV18 and TRBJ2-3; TRBD1 matches at 7 bases. The receptor was isolated from a man aged 35-49 years in good health and CMV-seropositive. CDR3 nucleotides: TGTGCCAGCTCACCACCCACAGGGGCGGATACGCAGTATTTT. Encoded protein: CASSPPTGADTQYF.